The clone carrying this T cell receptor (beta chain) was observed a few times. What it binds is not known. These data belong to a study of T cell repertoires in cytomegalovirus infection. About the research overall: HLA-C-restricted CMV epitopes, recently identified, and well-studied HLA-B-restricted ones were used by the study.

V lost 0 bases and J lost 5, with 14 bases in between. This CDR3 spans 16 amino acids. CDR1 is LNHDA, CDR2 SQIVND, per germline (reference sequence). Using its own MiXCR run on the reads, TCRdb lists one record per CDR3 protein. The data hold approximately 990,000 distinct CDR3 sequences, with approximately 31% observed a single time. The rearrangement uses TRBV19 and TRBJ1-5; D is undetermined. This receptor was obtained from a human donor in good health (CMV status not recorded). Some clones in this sample may be carry-over from other donors' samples. Sequenced here: cultured CD8+ T cells from PBMCs, sampled from culture after CMV antigen stimulation. The CDR3 loop is CASSIEGHGGYQPQHF. CDR3 in DNA: TGTGCCAGTAGTATAGAAGGCCACGGCGGCTATCAGCCCCAGCATTTT.